This TCR beta chain was recovered during a study of patients and donors after allogeneic stem cell transplantation. V was cut by 5 bases and J by 0 bases, with 5 bases left in between. CDR3 length equals 13 residues. In TCRdb, the RT-PCR reads were re-called with MiXCR into one record per CDR3 protein. The sample consists of approximately 170,000 distinct CDR3 sequences, approximately 28% of them appearing once. J is TRBJ1-5 and V is TRBV12-3 or TRBV12-4; the D is unclear. Specimen: blood, either unsorted or a sorted T cell fraction (not recorded which). The sequence came from a human donor who was either an allogeneic HSCT recipient or a stem cell or donor lymphocyte infusion donor (not recorded which). It is not recorded whose cells these are; they may come from a transplant donor. The CDR3 nucleotides are TGTGCCAGCAGTGACTATAGCAATCAGCCCCAGCATTTT. Translated, it gives CASSDYSNQPQHF.